These 15 T cell receptor beta chains originate from one sample sequenced in a study of read filtering for tumor transcriptome and immune sequencing. The library was built from approximately 400 ng RNA with molecular barcoded adaptors for alpha/delta and beta/gamma chains. Each CDR3 protein is one row after TCRdb ran MiXCR on the reads. The top ten clones hold around 16% of a sample with roughly 61,000 distinct CDR3 sequences, roughly an eighth of them seen once. The sample was a population of CD138-negative cells sorted from bone marrow. The receptors shown here come from a donor at least 40 years old with multiple myeloma.

This clonotype has a count of ten or more. This CDR3 reads CASSKGRQGHQETQYF. CDR3 bases: TGTGCCAGCAGTAAAGGGAGACAGGGCCACCAAGAGACCCAGTACTTC. The chain recombines TRBV6-5 with TRBJ2-5; 7 bases agree with TRBD1. V lost 5 bases, J lost 0 bases, and 9 bases stayed unmatched. The CDR3 contains 16 residues. Germline values: CDR1 MNHEY, CDR2 SVGAGI.

This clonotype has a handful of counts. The CDR3 coding sequence is TGTGCCAGCAGGGCCCAAGAGACCCAGTACTTC. Translation: CASRAQETQYF. The chain employs TRBV25-1 and TRBJ2-5; no reliable D call. The CDR3 consists of 11 residues. Germline CDR1 MGHDK, CDR2 SYGVNS. Trimming took 6 bases from V and 1 from J, leaving 3 bases between them.

This clonotype was recorded at least ten times. The rearrangement links TRBV7-9 to TRBJ1-4; D not certain. V gave up 1 base and J gave up 8 bases, with 11 bases separating them. Germline assignment: CDR1 SEHNR and CDR2 FQNEAQ (reference sequence). The length of the CDR3 is 14 residues. The CDR3 bases are TGTGCCAGCAGCTTAGTAGGGATAGACGAAAAACTGTTTTTT. Residues: CASSLVGIDEKLFF.

Details on this clonotype: A much larger clone differs by one base, so this may be a read error. The chain employs TRBV4-1 and TRBJ2-5; 7 bases agree with TRBD1. V trimming: 3 bases; J trimming: 1 base; junction bases outside the gene matches: 8. This CDR3 has 16 amino acids. CDR1 and CDR2 (germline): MGHRA, YSYEKL. The CDR3 loop reads CASSHVLQGCQETQYF. The DNA of the CDR3 is TGCGCCAGCAGCCATGTTCTACAGGGGTGCCAAGAGACCCAGTACTTC.

This clonotype was counted ten times or more. The V and J genes are TRBV29-1 and TRBJ2-5; D remains unclear. Germline-derived CDR1 and CDR2 are SQVTM and ANQGSEA. This CDR3 comprises 13 residues. Deletions cut 5 bases from V and 0 bases from J, with 10 bases between. The CDR3 DNA is TGCAGCGTTCTGTTGGGTCACCAAGAGACCCAGTACTTC. Its translation: CSVLLGHQETQYF.

In its sample, this clonotype was seen many times. The chain uses TRBV7-3 and TRBJ2-1, with D maybe TRBD1 (5 bases). The V and J ends lost 1 base and 6 bases respectively, with 13 bases between them. The CDR3 spans 15 residues. Germline V lookup: CDR1 SGHTA, CDR2 FQGTGA. The CDR3 loop reads CASSLSAGYGNEQFF. Written as DNA, the CDR3 is TGTGCCAGCAGCTTAAGTGCAGGGTATGGCAATGAGCAGTTCTTC.

This clonotype has at least ten counts. The V and J genes are TRBV6-1 and TRBJ1-3, with 7 bases lining up with TRBD1. V was pared by 7 bases and J by 4 bases, with 7 bases of the junction left unmatched. CDR3 length equals 14 residues. Germline-derived CDR1 and CDR2 are MNHNS and SASEGT. The CDR3: CASTPGGPGNTIYF. CDR3 coding DNA: TGTGCCAGCACCCCAGGGGGGCCCGGAAACACCATATATTTT.

Only a few counts were recorded for this clonotype. This could be a read error, since a much larger clone is one nucleotide away. This chain uses TRBV6-1 with TRBJ1-2; D possibly corresponds to TRBD1 (6 bases). This CDR3 has 15 residues. From germline, CDR1 is MNHNS and CDR2 SASEGT. The ends were cut back, 4 bases at V and 8 bases at J, with 20 bases in the middle. The CDR3 spells CASSGVVGRGRGYTF. The CDR3 DNA reads as TGTGCCAGCAGTGGAGTGGTCGGCAGGGGTCGCGGCTACACCTTC.

With regard to this clonotype: A much more abundant neighbour one base away suggests this may be a read error. V and J are TRBV18 and TRBJ1-5; no reliable D call. Per germline, CDR1 KGHSH and CDR2 LQKENI. The CDR3 covers 14 residues. V was pared by 8 bases and J by 7 bases, with 18 bases between. CDR3 DNA: TGTGCCAGCCCCCATTCCATTAAGGGCCAGCCCCAGCATTTT. It is translated as CASPHSIKGQPQHF.

The chain carries TRBV14 and TRBJ1-1; D remains unclear. CDR1 SGHDN and CDR2 FVKESK come from the germline V gene. Trimming removed 4 bases from V and 7 bases from J, with 22 bases in between. This CDR3 has 16 residues. CDR3 loop: CASSPRPGLPYGEAFF. CDR3 nucleotides: TGTGCCAGCAGCCCAAGACCTGGACTTCCATACGGTGAAGCTTTCTTT.

This clonotype came up many times. The V and J genes are TRBV7-9 and TRBJ2-1; D could derive from TRBD1 or TRBD2 (6 bases each). The length of the CDR3 is 13 residues. CDR1 SEHNR and CDR2 FQNEAQ come from the germline V gene (reference sequence). V was cut by 2 bases and J by 6 bases, with 8 bases left in between. The CDR3 here is CASSLTGANEQFF. The DNA for the CDR3 is TGTGCCAGCAGCTTAACGGGGGCCAATGAGCAGTTCTTC.

This clonotype has ten or more counts. The V gene is TRBV20-1, the J gene TRBJ2-7; 8 bases agree with TRBD2. With 0 bases clipped from V and 5 bases from J, the junction kept 12 bases outside the gene matches. Germline V gene data show CDR1 as DFQATT and CDR2 as SNEGSKA (reference sequence). The CDR3 is 16 residues long. The CDR3 bases are TGCAGTGCTAGAGATATTTTCGGGGGGGCCGTCGACGAGCAGTACTTC. Its translation is CSARDIFGGAVDEQYF.

The sample holds many counts of this clonotype. The genes are TRBV4-1 and TRBJ2-7; 8 bases fit TRBD1. The germline V gene has CDR1 MGHRA and CDR2 YSYEKL. CDR3 length: 15 amino acids. With 2 bases clipped from V and 4 bases from J, the junction kept 7 bases outside the gene matches. In DNA, the CDR3 is TGCGCCAGCAGCCAATCCCGGACAGGGCCATACGAGCAGTACTTC. Residues: CASSQSRTGPYEQYF.

This clonotype has a count of ten or more. The chain combines TRBV10-2 with TRBJ1-1; D ambiguous. Germline V CDR1 and CDR2: WSHSY, SAAADI. V gave up 0 bases and J gave up 7 bases, with 12 bases separating them. The CDR3 loop spans 14 amino acids. The CDR3 is CASSESPFAFEAFF. For the CDR3, the DNA is TGCGCCAGCAGTGAGTCCCCCTTTGCGTTTGAAGCTTTCTTT.

The CDR3 protein is CAWSTRTSGVYTDTQYF. The CDR3 nucleotides read TGTGCCTGGAGTACGAGGACTAGCGGGGTTTACACAGATACGCAGTATTTT. The chain has TRBV30 and TRBJ2-3, with 12 bases aligning to TRBD2. Trimming at V came to 2 bases and at J to 2 bases, leaving 8 bases not matched to a gene. From germline, CDR1 is GTSNPN and CDR2 SVGIG (reference sequence). The CDR3 runs 17 residues.